The 7 T cell receptor beta chains in this list originate from one sample, sequenced in a study of blood T cell repertoires in COVID-19. TCRdb's table, derived via immunoSEQ multiplex PCR, lists solely in-frame clones and lacks some. The sample gives about 190,000 clones, about four fifths of which show up once; about 8% is in the top ten. Material: peripheral blood. The receptors shown here come from a woman between 55 and 75 years old with COVID-19, enrolled during active disease.

The rearrangement links TRBV19 to TRBJ2-3; 8 bases map to TRBD1. J lost 4 bases, V lost 4 bases, and 4 bases had no gene match. The CDR3 loop spans 14 amino acids. The V gene's germline CDR1 is LNHDA and CDR2 SQIVND (reference sequence). The CDR3: CASSTGGPADTQYF. The CDR3 DNA is TGTGCCAGTAGTACAGGGGGCCCGGCAGATACGCAGTATTTT.

The chain carries TRBV3-1 (or the pseudogene TRBV3-2) and TRBJ1-5; unclear D gene. The V and J ends lost 0 bases and 0 bases respectively, with 6 bases between them. The CDR3 has 15 amino acids. The V gene's germline CDR1 is LGHDT and CDR2 YNNKEL (reference sequence). The CDR3 loop reads CASSQDGGSNQPQHF. The CDR3 region has the DNA TGTGCCAGCAGCCAAGATGGAGGTAGCAATCAGCCCCAGCATTTT.

In this sample, this clone is medium-sized (0.01 to 0.1%). CDR3 sequence (DNA): TGTGCCAGCAGCTCCGGGACTAGCGGCTACGAGCAGTACTTC. It is translated as CASSSGTSGYEQYF. The chain is built from TRBV27 and TRBJ2-7; the match to TRBD2 covers 11 bases. Germline V gives CDR1 MNHEY, CDR2 SMNVEV (reference sequence). The CDR3 is 14 residues long. The J segment lost 3 bases and the V segment lost 6 bases, leaving 4 bases of the junction unmatched.

The V gene is TRBV5-1, the J gene TRBJ1-4; no definite D call. The CDR3 runs to 15 residues. The V and J ends lost 2 bases and 5 bases respectively, with 13 bases between them. Germline CDR1 reads SGHRS; CDR2 reads YFSETQ. Here the CDR3 reads CASSFWSSRNEKLFF. The CDR3 DNA reads as TGCGCCAGCAGCTTCTGGTCTAGTCGGAATGAAAAACTGTTTTTT.

The rearrangement uses TRBV5-1 and TRBJ2-1; D perhaps matches TRBD2 (6 bases). Germline V lookup: CDR1 SGHRS, CDR2 YFSETQ. The CDR3 runs to 17 residues. The V end lost 4 bases, the J end lost 9 bases, and 26 bases lay between the germline ends. CDR3: CASSGFVGGGGESEQFF. CDR3 sequence (DNA): TGCGCCAGCAGCGGATTCGTTGGGGGAGGTGGGGAAAGTGAGCAGTTCTTC.

This clone was counted a few times. The chain couples TRBV5-1 to TRBJ1-1; D may be TRBD1 (6 bases). Per the germline V gene, CDR1 is SGHRS and CDR2 is YFSETQ. V lost 3 bases to trimming and J lost 0 bases, with 15 bases between them. The CDR3 runs to 16 residues. The CDR3: CASSWGLQGVNTEAFF. The CDR3 coding sequence is TGCGCCAGCAGCTGGGGGTTACAGGGAGTGAACACTGAAGCTTTCTTT.

This rearrangement joins TRBV5-1 to TRBJ2-1; TRBD2 aligns across 8 bases. Germline CDR1 and CDR2: SGHRS and YFSETQ. Trimming took 0 bases from V and 4 from J; bases not matched to a gene: 9. The CDR3 spans 17 residues. The CDR3 coding sequence is TGCGCCAGCAGCTTGGCACCTCGGGGCGGGAGGTACAATGAGCAGTTCTTC. Amino acids: CASSLAPRGGRYNEQFF.